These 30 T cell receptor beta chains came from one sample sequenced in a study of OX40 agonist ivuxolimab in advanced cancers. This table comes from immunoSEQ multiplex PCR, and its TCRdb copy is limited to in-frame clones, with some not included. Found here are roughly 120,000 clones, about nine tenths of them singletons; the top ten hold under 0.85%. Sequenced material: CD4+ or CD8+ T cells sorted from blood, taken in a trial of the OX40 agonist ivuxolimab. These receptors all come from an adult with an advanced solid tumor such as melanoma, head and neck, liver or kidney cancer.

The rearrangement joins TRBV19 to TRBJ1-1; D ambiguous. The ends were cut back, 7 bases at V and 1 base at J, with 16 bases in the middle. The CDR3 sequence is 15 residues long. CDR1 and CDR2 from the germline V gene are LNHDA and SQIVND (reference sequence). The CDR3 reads CASTDDSRRNTEAFF. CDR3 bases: TGTGCCAGTACCGACGACTCTCGACGGAACACTGAAGCTTTCTTT.

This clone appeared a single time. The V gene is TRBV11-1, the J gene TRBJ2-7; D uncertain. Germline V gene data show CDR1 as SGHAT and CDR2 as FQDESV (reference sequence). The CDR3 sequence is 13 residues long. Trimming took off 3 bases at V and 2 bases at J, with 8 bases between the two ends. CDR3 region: CASSLNRAYEQYF. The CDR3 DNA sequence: TGTGCCAGCAGCTTGAACAGAGCCTACGAGCAGTACTTC.

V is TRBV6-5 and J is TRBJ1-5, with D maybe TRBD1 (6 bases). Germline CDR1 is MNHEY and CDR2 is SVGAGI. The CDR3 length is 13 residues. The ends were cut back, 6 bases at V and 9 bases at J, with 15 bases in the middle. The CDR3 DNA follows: TGTGCCAGCAGGGGACAAACAACGGGGCCCCAGCATTTT. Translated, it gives CASRGQTTGPQHF.

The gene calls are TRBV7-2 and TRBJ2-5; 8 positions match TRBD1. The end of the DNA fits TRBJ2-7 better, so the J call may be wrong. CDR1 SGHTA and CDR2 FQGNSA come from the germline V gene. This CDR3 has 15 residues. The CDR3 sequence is CASSLDPGTGYEQYF. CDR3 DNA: TGTGCCAGCAGCTTAGATCCCGGGACAGGCTACGAGCAGTACTTC.

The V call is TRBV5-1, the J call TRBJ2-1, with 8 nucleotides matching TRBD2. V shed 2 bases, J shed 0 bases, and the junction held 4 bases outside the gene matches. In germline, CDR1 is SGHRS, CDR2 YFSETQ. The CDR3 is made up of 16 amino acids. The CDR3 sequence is CASSLPGTSSYNEQFF. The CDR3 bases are TGCGCCAGCAGCTTACCCGGGACTAGCTCCTACAATGAGCAGTTCTTC. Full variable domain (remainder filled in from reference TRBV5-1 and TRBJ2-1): KAGVTQTPRYLIKTRGQQVTLSCSPISGHRSVSWYQQTPGQGLQFLFEYFSETQRNKGNFPGRFSGRQFSNSRSEMNVSTLELGDSALYLCASSLPGTSSYNEQFFGPGTRLTVL.

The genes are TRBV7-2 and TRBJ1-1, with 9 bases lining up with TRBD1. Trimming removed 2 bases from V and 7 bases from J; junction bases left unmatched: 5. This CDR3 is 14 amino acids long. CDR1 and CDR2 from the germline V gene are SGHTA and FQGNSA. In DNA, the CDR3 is TGTGCCAGCAGCTTAAACAGGGGGCGAGGTGAAGCTTTCTTT. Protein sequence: CASSLNRGRGEAFF.

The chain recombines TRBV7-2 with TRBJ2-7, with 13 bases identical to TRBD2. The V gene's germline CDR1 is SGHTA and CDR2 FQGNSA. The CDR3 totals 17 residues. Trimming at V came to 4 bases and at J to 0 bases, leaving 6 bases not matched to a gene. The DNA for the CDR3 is TGTGCCAGCAGCTCTACGACTAGCGGGAGGTTCTCCTACGAGCAGTACTTC. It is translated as CASSSTTSGRFSYEQYF.

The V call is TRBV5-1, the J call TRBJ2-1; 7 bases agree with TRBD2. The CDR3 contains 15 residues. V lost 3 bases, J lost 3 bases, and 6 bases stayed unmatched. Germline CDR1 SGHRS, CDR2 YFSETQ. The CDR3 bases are TGCGCCAGCAGCTCCGCGGGAGAGGTCTACAATGAGCAGTTCTTC. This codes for CASSSAGEVYNEQFF.

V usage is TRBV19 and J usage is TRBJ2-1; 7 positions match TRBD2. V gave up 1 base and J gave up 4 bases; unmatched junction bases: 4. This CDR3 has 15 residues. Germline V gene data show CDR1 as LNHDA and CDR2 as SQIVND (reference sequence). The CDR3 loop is CASSIARESYNEQFF. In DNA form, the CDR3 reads TGTGCCAGTAGTATAGCGCGGGAGAGTTACAATGAGCAGTTCTTC.

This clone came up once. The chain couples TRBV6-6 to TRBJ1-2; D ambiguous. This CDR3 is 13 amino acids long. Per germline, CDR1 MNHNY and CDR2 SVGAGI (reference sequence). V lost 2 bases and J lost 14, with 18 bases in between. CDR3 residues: CASSYGGDYRGTF. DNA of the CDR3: TGTGCCAGCAGTTACGGTGGAGACTATCGAGGGACCTTC.

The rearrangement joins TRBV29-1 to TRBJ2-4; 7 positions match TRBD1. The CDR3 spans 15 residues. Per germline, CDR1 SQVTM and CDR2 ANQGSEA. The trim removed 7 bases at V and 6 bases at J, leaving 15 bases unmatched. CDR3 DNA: TGCAGCGCCCCAGATCCCGACAGGGCCGCAAACATTCAGTACTTC. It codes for CSAPDPDRAANIQYF.

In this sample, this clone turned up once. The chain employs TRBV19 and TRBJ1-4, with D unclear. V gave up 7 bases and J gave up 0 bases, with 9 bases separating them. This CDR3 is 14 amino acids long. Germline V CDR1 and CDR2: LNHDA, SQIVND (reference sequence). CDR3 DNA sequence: TGTGCCAGTACCCCAGCAGCAACTAATGAAAAACTGTTTTTT. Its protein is CASTPAATNEKLFF.

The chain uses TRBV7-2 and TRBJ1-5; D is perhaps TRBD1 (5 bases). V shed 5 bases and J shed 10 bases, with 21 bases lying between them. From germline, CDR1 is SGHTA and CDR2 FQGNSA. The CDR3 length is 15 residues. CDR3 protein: CASSRRRDWVEPQHF. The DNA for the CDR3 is TGTGCCAGCAGCCGACGCCGGGACTGGGTGGAACCCCAGCATTTT. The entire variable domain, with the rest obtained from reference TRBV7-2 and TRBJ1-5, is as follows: GAGVSQSPSNKVTEKGKDVELRCDPISGHTALYWYRQSLGQGLEFLIYFQGNSAPDKSGLPSDRFSAERTGGSVSTLTIQRTQQEDSAVYLCASSRRRDWVEPQHFGDGTRLSIL.

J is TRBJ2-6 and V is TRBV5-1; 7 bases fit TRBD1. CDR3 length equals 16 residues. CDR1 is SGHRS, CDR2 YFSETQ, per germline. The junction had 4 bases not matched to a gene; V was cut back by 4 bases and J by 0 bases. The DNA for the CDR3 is TGCGCCAGCAGCCTGGGGACAGCCTCTGGGGCCAACGTCCTGACTTTC. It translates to CASSLGTASGANVLTF.

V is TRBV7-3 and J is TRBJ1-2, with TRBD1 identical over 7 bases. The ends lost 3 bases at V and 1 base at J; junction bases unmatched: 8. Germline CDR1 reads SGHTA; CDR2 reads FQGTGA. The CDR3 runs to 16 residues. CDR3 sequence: CASSFSGQRFNYGYTF. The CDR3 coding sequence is TGTGCCAGCAGCTTTTCGGGACAGCGATTTAACTATGGCTACACCTTC.

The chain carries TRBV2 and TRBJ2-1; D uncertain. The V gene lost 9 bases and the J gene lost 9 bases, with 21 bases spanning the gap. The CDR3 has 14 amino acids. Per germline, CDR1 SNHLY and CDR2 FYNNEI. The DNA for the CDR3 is TGTGCCAGTGGCACACGGCGCTCCTACGGTGAGCAGTTCTTC. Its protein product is CASGTRRSYGEQFF.

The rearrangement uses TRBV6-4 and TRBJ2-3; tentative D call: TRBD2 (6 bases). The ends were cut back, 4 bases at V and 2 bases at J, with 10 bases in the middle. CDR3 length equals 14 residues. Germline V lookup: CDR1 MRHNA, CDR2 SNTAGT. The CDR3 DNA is TGTGCCAGCAGTGTTAGCGGTAACACAGATACGCAGTATTTT. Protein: CASSVSGNTDTQYF.

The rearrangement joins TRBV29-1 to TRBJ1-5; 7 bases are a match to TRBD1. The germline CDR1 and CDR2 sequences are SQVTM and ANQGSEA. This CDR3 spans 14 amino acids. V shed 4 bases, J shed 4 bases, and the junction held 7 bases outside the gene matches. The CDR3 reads CSVATGTVNQPQHF. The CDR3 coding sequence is TGCAGCGTTGCCACCGGGACAGTTAATCAGCCCCAGCATTTT.

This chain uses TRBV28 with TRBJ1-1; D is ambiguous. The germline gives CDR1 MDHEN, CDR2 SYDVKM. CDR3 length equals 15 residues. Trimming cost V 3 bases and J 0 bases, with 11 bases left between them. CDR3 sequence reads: CASSLYRVLNTEAFF. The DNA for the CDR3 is TGTGCCAGCAGTTTGTATAGGGTTTTGAACACTGAAGCTTTCTTT.

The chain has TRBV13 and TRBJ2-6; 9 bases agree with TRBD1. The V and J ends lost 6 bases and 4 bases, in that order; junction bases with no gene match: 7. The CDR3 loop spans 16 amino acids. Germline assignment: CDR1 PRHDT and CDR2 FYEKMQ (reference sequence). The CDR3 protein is CASRGQGLSGANVLTF. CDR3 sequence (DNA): TGTGCCAGCAGAGGACAGGGGTTATCCGGGGCCAACGTCCTGACTTTC.

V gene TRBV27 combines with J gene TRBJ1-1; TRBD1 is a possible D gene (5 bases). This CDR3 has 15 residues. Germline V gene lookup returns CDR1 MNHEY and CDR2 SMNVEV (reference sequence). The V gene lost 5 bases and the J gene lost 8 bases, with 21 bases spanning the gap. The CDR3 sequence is CASSPRDGRFREAFF. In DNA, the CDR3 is TGTGCCAGCAGTCCCCGGGACGGACGGTTCAGGGAAGCTTTCTTT.

Here the CDR3 DNA reads TGTGCTAGTGGTTTAACAGGGGTGGCAGATACGCAGTATTTT. Its translation: CASGLTGVADTQYF. The chain has TRBV12-5 and TRBJ2-3; 7 bases are shared with TRBD1. This CDR3 spans 14 amino acids. The trim removed 3 bases at V and 4 bases at J, leaving 4 bases unmatched. The germline CDR1 and CDR2 sequences are LGHNT and FRNRAP.

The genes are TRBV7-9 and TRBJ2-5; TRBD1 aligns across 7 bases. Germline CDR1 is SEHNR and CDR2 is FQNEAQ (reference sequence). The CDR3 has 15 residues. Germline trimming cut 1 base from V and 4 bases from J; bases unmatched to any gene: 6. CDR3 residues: CASSLGGGLGETQYF. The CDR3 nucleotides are TGTGCCAGCAGCTTAGGAGGGGGCCTTGGAGAGACCCAGTACTTC.

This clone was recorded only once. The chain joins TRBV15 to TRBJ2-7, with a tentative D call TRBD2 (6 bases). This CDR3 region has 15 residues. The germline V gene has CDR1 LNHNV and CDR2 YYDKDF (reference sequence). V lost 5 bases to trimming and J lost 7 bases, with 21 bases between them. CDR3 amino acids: CATSGWGSGTGEQYF. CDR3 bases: TGTGCCACCAGCGGATGGGGATCGGGGACTGGGGAGCAGTACTTC.

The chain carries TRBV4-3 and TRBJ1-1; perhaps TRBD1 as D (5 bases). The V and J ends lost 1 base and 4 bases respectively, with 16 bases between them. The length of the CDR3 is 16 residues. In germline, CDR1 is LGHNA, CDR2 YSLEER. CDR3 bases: TGCGCCAGCAGCCAAGGTTGGGGCAGTCCAGGCACTGAAGCTTTCTTT. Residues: CASSQGWGSPGTEAFF.

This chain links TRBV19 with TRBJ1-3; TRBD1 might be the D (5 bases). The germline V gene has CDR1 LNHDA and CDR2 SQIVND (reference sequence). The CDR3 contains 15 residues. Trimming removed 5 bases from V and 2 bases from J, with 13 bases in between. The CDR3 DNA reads TGTGCCAGTAGTCTAAGGGGACCCCCTGGAAACACCATATATTTT. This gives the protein CASSLRGPPGNTIYF. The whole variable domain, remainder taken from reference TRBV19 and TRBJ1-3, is DGGITQSPKYLFRKEGQNVTLSCEQNLNHDAMYWYRQDPGQGLRLIYYSQIVNDFQKGDIAEGYSVSREKKESFPLTVTSAQKNPTAFYLCASSLRGPPGNTIYFGEGSWLTVV.

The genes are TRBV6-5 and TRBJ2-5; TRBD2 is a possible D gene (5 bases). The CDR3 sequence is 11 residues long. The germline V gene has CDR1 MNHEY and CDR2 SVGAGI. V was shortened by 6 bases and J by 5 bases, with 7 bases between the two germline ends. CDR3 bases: TGTGCCAGCAGGACGGGGGAGACCCAGTACTTC. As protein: CASRTGETQYF.

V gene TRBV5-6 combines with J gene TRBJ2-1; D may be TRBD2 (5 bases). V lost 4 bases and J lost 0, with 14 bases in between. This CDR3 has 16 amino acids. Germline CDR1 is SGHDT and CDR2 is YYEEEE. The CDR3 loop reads CASSRTSHSSYNEQFF. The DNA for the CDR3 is TGTGCCAGCAGCCGGACTTCTCACAGCTCCTACAATGAGCAGTTCTTC.

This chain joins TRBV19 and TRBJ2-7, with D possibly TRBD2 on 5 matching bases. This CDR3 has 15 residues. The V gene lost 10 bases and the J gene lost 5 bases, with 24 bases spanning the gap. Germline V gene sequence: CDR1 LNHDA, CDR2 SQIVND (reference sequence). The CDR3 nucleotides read TGTGCCACCTCGCTTGACGTCGGGAACCTCGACGAGCAGTACTTC. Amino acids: CATSLDVGNLDEQYF. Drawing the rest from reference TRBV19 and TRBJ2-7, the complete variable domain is DGGITQSPKYLFRKEGQNVTLSCEQNLNHDAMYWYRQDPGQGLRLIYYSQIVNDFQKGDIAEGYSVSREKKESFPLTVTSAQKNPTAFYLCATSLDVGNLDEQYFGPGTRLTVT.

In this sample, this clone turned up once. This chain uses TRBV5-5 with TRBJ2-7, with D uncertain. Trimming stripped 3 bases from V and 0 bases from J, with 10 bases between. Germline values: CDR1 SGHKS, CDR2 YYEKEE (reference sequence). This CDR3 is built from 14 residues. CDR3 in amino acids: CASSSVESSYEQYF. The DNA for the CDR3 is TGTGCCAGCAGCTCAGTAGAGAGCTCCTACGAGCAGTACTTC.